The 10 T cell receptor beta chains below come from one sample, sequenced in a study of shared clonotypes between healthy human individuals. The protocol was immunoSEQ multiplex PCR, while the TCRdb copy is restricted to in-frame clones and leaves out a portion. The data contain approximately 2.5 million clones, 85% to 95% of them seen just once; the ten biggest clones take up about 0.13%. What was sequenced was naive CD4+ T cells sorted from blood. Subset described: CD45RA+ positively selected. The receptors shown here come from a man aged 18 to 30 in good health.

V usage is TRBV10-3 and J usage is TRBJ1-3; D unresolved. From germline, CDR1 is ENHRY and CDR2 SYGVKD. With 9 bases removed from V and 0 bases from J, the gap between germline ends came to 15 bases. The CDR3 has 15 amino acids. The CDR3 here is CAMMGTVYSGNTIYF. CDR3 nucleotide sequence: TGTGCCATGATGGGTACAGTATACTCTGGAAACACCATATATTTT.

This chain uses TRBV29-1 with TRBJ1-4; D unclear. The germline gives CDR1 SQVTM, CDR2 ANQGSEA. This CDR3 has 14 residues. The ends were cut back, 4 bases at V and 3 bases at J, with 12 bases in the middle. In DNA form, the CDR3 reads TGCAGCGTTGTGCGGGGTACGCCTAATGAAAAACTGTTTTTT. Translation: CSVVRGTPNEKLFF. Full variable domain (remainder filled in from reference TRBV29-1 and TRBJ1-4): SAVISQKPSRDICQRGTSLTIQCQVDSQVTMMFWYRQQPGQSLTLIATANQGSEATYESGFVIDKFPISRPNLTFSTLTVSNMSPEDSSIYLCSVVRGTPNEKLFFGSGTQLSVL.

This clone appeared a few times. V usage is TRBV10-3 and J usage is TRBJ1-1; D unresolved. This CDR3 region has 13 residues. The V gene lost 4 bases and the J gene lost 3 bases, with 9 bases spanning the gap. Germline-derived CDR1 and CDR2 are ENHRY and SYGVKD. This CDR3 reads CAISASRDTEAFF. The CDR3 DNA follows: TGTGCCATCAGTGCTAGTCGGGACACTGAAGCTTTCTTT.

The V and J genes are TRBV2 and TRBJ2-4; tentatively, D is TRBD2 (6 bases). The CDR3 has 15 residues. Trimming left V 7 bases short and J 3 bases short, with 16 bases between. The germline CDR1 and CDR2 sequences are SNHLY and FYNNEI. This CDR3 reads CASIEGGRDKNIQYF. In DNA form, the CDR3 reads TGTGCCAGCATAGAAGGAGGGAGAGACAAAAACATTCAGTACTTC.

V gene TRBV7-6 combines with J gene TRBJ2-1; 7 nucleotides align to TRBD1. CDR1 is SGHVS, CDR2 FNYEAQ, per germline. The CDR3 consists of 14 residues. The junction had 6 bases not matched to a gene; V was cut back by 5 bases and J by 5 bases. The CDR3 spells CASSTTGNHNEQFF. CDR3 sequence (DNA): TGTGCCAGCAGCACGACAGGGAACCACAATGAGCAGTTCTTC.

A note on this clone: Other nucleotide sequences from this sample produce the same CDR3. V gene TRBV6-5 combines with J gene TRBJ1-5; possible D gene TRBD1, 6 bases. This CDR3 has 14 amino acids. CDR1 and CDR2 from the germline V gene are MNHEY and SVGAGI. Between the trimmed V and J ends, which lost 0 bases and 5 bases, there was a span of 8 bases. For the CDR3, the DNA is TGTGCCAGCAGTTACTCGAGGGGGGATCAGCCCCAGCATTTT. It codes for CASSYSRGDQPQHF.

The count of this clone is one. This CDR3 reads CASSQRGFDTDTQYF. The CDR3 bases are TGCGCCAGCAGCCAAAGGGGGTTCGACACAGATACGCAGTATTTT. V usage is TRBV5-1 and J usage is TRBJ2-3, with D possibly being TRBD1 (6 bases). The CDR3 is 15 residues long. Trimming took off 4 bases at V and 2 bases at J, with 14 bases between the two ends. Germline lookup yields CDR1 SGHRS and CDR2 YFSETQ.

The V gene is TRBV9, the J gene TRBJ1-4; no reliable D call. Germline-derived CDR1 and CDR2 are SGDLS and YYNGEE. The V end lost 0 bases, the J end lost 9 bases, and 15 bases lay between the germline ends. This CDR3 has 15 amino acids. The CDR3 protein is CASSVEPTEAKKLFF. CDR3 coding DNA: TGTGCCAGCAGCGTAGAACCCACAGAAGCAAAAAAACTGTTTTTT.

The V and J genes are TRBV18 and TRBJ2-2, with D perhaps matching TRBD1 or TRBD2 (6 bases each). Per the germline V gene, CDR1 is KGHSH and CDR2 is LQKENI. The V end was cut by 2 bases, the J end by 6 bases, with 10 bases between. The CDR3 has 14 residues. CDR3 sequence: CASSPNREAGELFF. In DNA form, the CDR3 reads TGTGCCAGCTCACCAAACAGGGAGGCCGGGGAGCTGTTTTTT.

The chain combines TRBV10-1 with TRBJ2-2; D could derive from TRBD1 or TRBD2 (5 bases each). V lost 4 bases, J lost 5 bases, and 11 bases lay in between. CDR1 is WNHNN, CDR2 SYGVQD, per germline (reference sequence). The CDR3 totals 14 residues. The CDR3 spells CASSAFGGTGELFF. The CDR3, as DNA: TGCGCCAGCAGTGCGTTTGGGGGAACCGGGGAGCTGTTTTTT.